This T cell receptor beta chain comes out of a study of monozygotic twins with inflammatory bowel disease. Each TCR library used 3,500 to 4,500 ng of total RNA. UMIs that had a 6-nucleotide sample barcode were put in using template switching. With the 5' RACE reads reprocessed, TCRdb shows one record per CDR3 protein and no DNA. This table lists about 160,000 distinct CDR3 sequences. The origin of this receptor is a human donor with ulcerative colitis or Crohn's disease, or a healthy co-twin of an affected twin (not recorded which). The sample taken for sequencing was blood.

CDR3 residues: CASSSTSRPPGTEAFF. This chain connects TRBV6-5 to TRBJ1-1; TCRdb's D call of TRBD1 is untestable without DNA. This CDR3 contains 16 residues. Germline-derived CDR1 and CDR2 are MNHEY and SVGAGI.